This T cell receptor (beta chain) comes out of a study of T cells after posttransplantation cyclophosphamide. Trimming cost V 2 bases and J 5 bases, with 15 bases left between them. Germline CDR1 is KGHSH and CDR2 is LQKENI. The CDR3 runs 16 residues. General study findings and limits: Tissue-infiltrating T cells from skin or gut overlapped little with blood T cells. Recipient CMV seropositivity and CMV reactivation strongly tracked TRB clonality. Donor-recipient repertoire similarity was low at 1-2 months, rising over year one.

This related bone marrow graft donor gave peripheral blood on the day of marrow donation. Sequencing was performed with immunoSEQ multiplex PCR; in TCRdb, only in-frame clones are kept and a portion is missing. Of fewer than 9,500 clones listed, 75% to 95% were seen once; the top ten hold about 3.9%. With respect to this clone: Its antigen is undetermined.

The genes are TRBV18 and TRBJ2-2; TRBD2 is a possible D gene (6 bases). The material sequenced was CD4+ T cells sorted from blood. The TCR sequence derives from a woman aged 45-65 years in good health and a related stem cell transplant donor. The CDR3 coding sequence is TGTGCCAGCTCACCAATTCTGGTAGCGGAGACCGGGGAGCTGTTTTTT. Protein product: CASSPILVAETGELFF.